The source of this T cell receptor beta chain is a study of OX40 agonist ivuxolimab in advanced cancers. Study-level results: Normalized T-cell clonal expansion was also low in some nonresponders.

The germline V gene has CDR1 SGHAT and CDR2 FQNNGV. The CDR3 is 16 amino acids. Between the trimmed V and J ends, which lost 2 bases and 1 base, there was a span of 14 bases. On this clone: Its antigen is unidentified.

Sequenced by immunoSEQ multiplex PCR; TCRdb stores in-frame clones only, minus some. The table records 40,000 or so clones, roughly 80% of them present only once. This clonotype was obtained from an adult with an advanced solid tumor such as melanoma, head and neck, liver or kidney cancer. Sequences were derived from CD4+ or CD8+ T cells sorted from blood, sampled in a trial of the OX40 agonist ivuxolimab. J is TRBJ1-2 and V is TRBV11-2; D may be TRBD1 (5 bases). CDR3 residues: CASSLLGGRGNYGYTF. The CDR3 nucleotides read TGTGCCAGCAGCTTACTCGGGGGTAGGGGTAACTATGGCTACACCTTC.